This T cell receptor (beta chain) was documented in a study of cytomegalovirus exposure and HLA in healthy donors (dated by TCRdb to the late 2010s). At the level of the whole study: An earlier analysis of roughly 500 of the donors reported around 280 Gb of sequence data and 90 million to 120 million unique TCR beta sequences obtained from approximately 180 million T cells. Because of strong linkage in the cohort, four or five DR-DQ haplotypes were treated as single units for association and clustering. In a later genetic analysis, genome-wide SNP genotypes for about 55% of the roughly 700 donors were used, and that subset was treated as a discovery cohort. Alongside the repertoire data, information on donor age, sex, ethnicity and CMV serostatus was compiled. The number of typed donors differed by locus: roughly 620-640 for A, B, C, DRB1 and DQB1; 500 to 550 for DQA1; 606 for DPA1; and around 450 for DPB1. All discovery cohort repertoires had been generated using a single sequencing platform. Among around 400 genotyped donors of the cohort, an average of about 240,000 unique TCR beta nucleotide sequences were sequenced per donor, around 20% of them non-productive. Both class I and class II loci were covered by HLA typing, at four-digit resolution. The study profiled the T cell repertoires of under 850 subjects by immunosequencing and related them to cytomegalovirus serostatus. An early release covering roughly 580 HLA-typed donors comprised roughly 300 gigabases of sequencing data and roughly 85 million unique TCR sequences. Of the 300 to 500 genotyped donors, 75% to 85% were placed in the genetic ancestry cluster associated with self-reported Caucasian donors. To decide whether each TCR beta V gene segment behaved as functional or pseudogenic, an earlier analysis of nearly 600 of the donors relied on high-throughput TCR beta sequencing. Along with the 666-subject first cohort, a separate validation cohort of some 130 different subjects was used. To predict cytomegalovirus infection status, the study combined high-throughput TCR immunosequencing, statistical association of individual TCRs with disease status, and machine learning. A later analysis re-analyzed previously published TCR beta repertoires from 666 donors and added high-resolution HLA genotyping to study TCR occurrence patterns. The later analysis used no new phenotypic data to find candidate immune exposures, relying instead on TCR beta sequences and their occurrence across donors. The study was designed to test whether signatures of past pathogen exposure could be identified by cataloging public T cell receptors.

As for this clone: There is no known antigen for this receptor. No per-base quality is available; no much larger clone lies one base away.

What the work shows at the level of the full study, not this receptor alone: About 17 rarely observed V segments, including chromosome 9 orphons, were excluded from the earlier analysis of about 600 of the donors because counts were too low. Linkage disequilibrium might explain the correlated functional status among segregating V segments, but an unknown experimental factor could not be excluded. Across donors, most TCR sequences were observed very rarely, whereas some public TCRs were present in many individuals. In a later analysis, HLA-associated TCR beta chains were found to be more clonally expanded and to have lower generation probabilities than equally common non-associated chains. According to a later analysis, TCR association rates differed among HLA loci, with DRB1 alleles showing the most associated TCRs and HLA-C alleles showing the fewest. Cytomegalovirus status was reported to be diagnosed by the classifier with high specificity and sensitivity in both the original and validation cohorts. The study listed around 160 TCR beta chains as associated with cytomegalovirus. Immune exposure information for the cohort was limited to CMV serostatus. A few of the identified cytomegalovirus-associated TCR beta chains were confirmed in vitro to be specific for cytomegalovirus antigens. According to a later analysis, parvovirus B19, influenza, CMV and Epstein-Barr virus appeared linked to several top co-occurrence clusters. A further reported finding was that TCR beta sequences accurately predicted the HLA-A and HLA-B alleles for most subjects in the first cohort. Broadly in line with IMGT annotations, most TCR beta V segments showed up in productive rearrangements about 87% or about 30% of the time in an earlier analysis of approximately 640 of the donors. The cohort was sequenced for TCR beta chains only, and without alpha or paired-chain data the features that could be detected were limited. A later genetic analysis associated a missense DCLRE1C variant with V-gene and J-gene trimming of TCR beta chains, and an independent cohort replicated the association. According to a later analysis, most CMV-associated TCR beta chains appeared to be HLA-restricted, and the HLA associations seemed to be driven largely by CMV exposure. Strong co-occurrence of HLA alleles, especially DR and DQ, made assigning TCR associations to individual alleles difficult. At a false discovery rate of 0.05, a later analysis linked under 20,000 TCR beta sequences to specific HLA alleles. A later genetic analysis reported fewer N-insertions in productive TCRs among donors in an Asian-associated ancestry cluster than the roughly 700-donor mean. Because HLA typing was missing for some donors at each locus, association tests included only the typed subset. A cluster of highly shared sequence variants was judged likely to be a technical artifact of the sequencing pipeline. Roughly uniform sequencing depth across donors was assumed in presence/absence analyses, although this assumption may not hold. The authors suggested that the approach could potentially be generalized to other disease states and immunological phenotypes.

The library relied on the immunoSEQ multiplex PCR assay. For the multiplex PCR, a mixture combining 60 forward primers for TCR Vbeta segments and 13 reverse primers for TCR Jbeta segments was used. A multiplex PCR assay on genomic DNA amplified the CDR3 region of rearranged TCR beta genes. Amplified TCR beta libraries were sequenced as 87-base-pair reads on the Illumina HiSeq System. As for how the authors treated the data: Across the 500 to 700 repertoires, a later analysis counted tens of millions of unique TCR beta chains, around 11 million of which were shared by at least two donors. To remove PCR and sequencing errors, raw reads were error-corrected and collapsed into unique sequences using a nearest-neighbor algorithm that merged closely related sequences. To assign V, D and J gene segments, CDR3 sequences were aligned to IMGT reference sequences. For a sequence to be retained, at least a six-nucleotide match to both a V gene segment and a J gene segment was required. Rearrangements were classified as productive when the CDR3 lacked stop codons and remained in frame with V and J, and all other rearrangements were classified as non-productive. CDR3 was defined according to IMGT convention as the region running from the second conserved V-encoded cysteine to the conserved J-encoded phenylalanine. The earlier analysis of about 610 of the donors excluded any sequence lacking an unambiguous match to a single V gene segment. In an earlier analysis of about 590 of the donors, a V segment was called functional when productive rearrangements were above 56.7%, and segregating when the standard deviation between donors exceeded 5%. A statistical classification framework was built to diagnose cytomegalovirus status from the catalog of TCR beta chain sequences. In a later analysis, V and J genes were assigned by comparing TCR nucleotide sequences against IMGT/GENE-DB human TR gene sequences. Using the TCRdist pipeline, a later analysis assigned CDR3 sequences along with most-parsimonious VDJ recombination scenarios. In a later analysis, every TCR beta chain was defined by the combination of its CDR3 amino acid sequence and its V-gene family, and reads without a unique V-gene family were dropped. To address suspected cross-contamination and a sequencing artifact, a later analysis removed 592 highly shared, low-generation-probability nucleotide sequences. In a later analysis, a clonal expansion index for each public chain was calculated from normalized within-repertoire ranks of inferred template counts. In a later analysis, generation probabilities were computed using a VDJ recombination model fitted to out-of-frame rearrangements, and the results were checked against IGoR. In a later analysis, hypergeometric tests were used to score TCR-TCR, TCR-HLA and TCR-CMV co-occurrence, with a repertoire-size bias correction applied to TCR pairs. To estimate false discovery rates, a later analysis permuted the HLA or CMV assignments 20 times. In a later analysis, co-occurring TCRs were grouped using DBSCAN, with TCRdist sequence similarity added in when clustering inside HLA-allele-positive subsets. Repertoires with fewer than 30,000 or more than 120,000 public chains were left out of co-occurrence clustering, as were five repertoires with anomalous nucleotide sharing. TCRdb re-hosts the immuneACCESS table, in-frame sequences only. Its copies lack some clones; in the studies checked, an unresolved V gene accounts for under half of them, and the cause for the rest is not known. D and trimming were read from the DNA, whereas the V and J calls and clone size are those reported in that table. The sample data list about 72,000 clones, and approximately 82% of these were observed just once. The leading ten clones occupy 1.9% of the sample.

The cohort comprised hundreds of healthy bone marrow donors. At the time of sampling, all cohort members were nominally healthy, though unrecorded immune exposures were likely present. The donor was CMV seronegative and was included in the group of several hundred seronegative cohort members. A peripheral blood sample was provided by each donor, and peripheral blood mononuclear cells were used for TCR beta sequencing. Genomic DNA extraction from the blood cell samples was performed with the Qiagen DNeasy Blood Extraction Kit. The specimen sequenced was PBMCs. The receptor was isolated from a man between 18 and 29 years old in good health and CMV-seronegative.

The CDR3 protein: CASSFRGTGIGLFF. The DNA sequence is given as TGTGCCAGCAGTTTTCGGGGTACAGGGATAGGGCTGTTTTTT. The rearrangement combines TRBV28 with TRBJ1-4, and possibly TRBD1, on 6 matching bases. CDR1 and CDR2 are read off the germline V gene as MDHEN and SYDVKM. V was cut back by 3 bases and J by 14 bases, leaving a gap of 19 bases between them. From cysteine to phenylalanine, the CDR3 is 14 amino acids long. Only the CDR3 DNA stays, 42 bases, in frame from base 1.